This T cell receptor (beta chain) was retrieved from a study of T cells in Graves' hyperthyroidism and ophthalmopathy. Aged 18 to 65, the patients had hyperthyroidism that was newly diagnosed and had lasted under 2 months. Diagnoses rested on clinical symptoms, serum thyroxine and TRAb, thyroid ultrasound and orbital computed tomography. PBMCs were sourced from approximately 9.3 ml fresh peripheral blood. Using RNA transcripts as the source, TCR beta CDR3 regions were amplified. First-round RT-PCR with HTBI primers amplified the TCR CDR3 region. One entry per CDR3 protein results from TCRdb running MiXCR on the multiplex PCR reads. This sample has 250,000 to 350,000 distinct CDR3 sequences, with roughly 17% found just once. The V end lost 0 bases, the J end lost 11 bases, and 17 bases lay between the germline ends. Germline CDR1 LNHNV, CDR2 YYDKDF (reference sequence). The CDR3 contains 14 residues.

The V call is TRBV15, the J call TRBJ2-7, with TRBD2 as a possible D gene (5 bases). This TCR came from a man aged 25 to 40 with Graves' hyperthyroidism. Sequenced material: blood. CDR3 coding DNA: TGTGCCACCAGCAGAGATTCGAGCTATTCGGAGGAGTACTTC. Its protein product is CATSRDSSYSEEYF.